Below, 21 T cell receptor beta chains from the same sample are listed, as sequenced in a study of Graves' ophthalmopathy and Graves' hyperthyroidism. From RNA, the CDR3 regions of TCR beta chains were amplified and sequenced. RT-PCR was first run with HTBI primers, then multiplex PCR in a second round. TCRdb passed the multiplex PCR reads through MiXCR, listing each CDR3 protein once. Of 170,000 or so distinct CDR3 sequences detected, 30% to 45% appear once; the ten largest clones hold approximately 6.3%. Source material: peripheral blood. These receptors originate from a woman in her thirties or forties with Graves' ophthalmopathy.

There are many counts of this clonotype. The chain couples TRBV29-1 to TRBJ2-7; 7 bases match TRBD2. J gave up 6 bases and V 3 bases, and 8 bases lay outside the gene matches. The length of the CDR3 is 13 residues. Germline loops: CDR1 SQVTM, CDR2 ANQGSEA. This chain's CDR3 is CSVDSASGLEQYF. The CDR3 bases are TGCAGCGTTGATTCGGCTAGCGGTCTCGAGCAGTACTTC.

The table lists this clonotype with many counts. J is TRBJ2-7 and V is TRBV6-2 or TRBV6-3, with D tentatively TRBD1 or TRBD2 (5 bases each). V lost 0 bases, J lost 0 bases, and 6 bases lay in between. There are 14 residues in the CDR3. The V gene's germline CDR1 is MNHEY and CDR2 SVGEGT. CDR3 residues: CASSYSGGSYEQYF. The DNA for the CDR3 is TGTGCCAGCAGTTACTCTGGGGGCTCCTACGAGCAGTACTTC.

V and J are TRBV6-5 and TRBJ1-1; the D gene is possibly TRBD1 (6 bases). The germline V and J ends were trimmed by 0 bases and 0 bases, with 11 bases remaining between them. The CDR3 totals 16 residues. Germline V gene data show CDR1 as MNHEY and CDR2 as SVGAGI. CDR3: CASSYSTGDMNTEAFF. The CDR3, as DNA: TGTGCCAGCAGTTACTCGACAGGAGACATGAACACTGAAGCTTTCTTT.

This clonotype was picked up many times. The genes are TRBV6-2 or TRBV6-3 and TRBJ2-5, with 11 positions matching TRBD2. The CDR3 has 16 residues. V was pared by 0 bases and J by 2 bases, with 2 bases of the junction left unmatched. Germline loops: CDR1 MNHEY, CDR2 SVGEGT. The CDR3 DNA follows: TGTGCCAGCAGTTACTCAGTAGCGGGGGGGCAAGAGACCCAGTACTTC. The encoded protein is CASSYSVAGGQETQYF.

This clonotype has at least ten counts. The genes are TRBV12-5 and TRBJ2-5; D is possibly TRBD1 (6 bases). The V end was cut by 6 bases, the J end by 0 bases, with 8 bases between. The CDR3 spans 13 residues. From germline, CDR1 is LGHNT and CDR2 FRNRAP. CDR3 sequence: CASGDSNQETQYF. The CDR3 DNA sequence: TGTGCTAGTGGGGACAGTAACCAAGAGACCCAGTACTTC.

V usage is TRBV25-1 and J usage is TRBJ1-1, with 8 nucleotides matching TRBD1. Germline V gene lookup returns CDR1 MGHDK and CDR2 SYGVNS. CDR3 length equals 16 residues. The V segment lost 7 bases and the J segment 6 bases; nucleotides outside the gene matches: 16. As DNA, the CDR3 is TGTGCCAGCACAAACAGGGGGGATGCGAACTGGTCTGAAGCTTTCTTT. Translation: CASTNRGDANWSEAFF.

This clonotype was detected ten times or more. V is TRBV11-2 and J is TRBJ2-5; 8 positions match TRBD2. The V segment lost 6 bases and the J segment 7 bases; nucleotides outside the gene matches: 16. This CDR3 has 16 amino acids. Germline V gene sequence: CDR1 SGHAT, CDR2 FQNNGV. This CDR3 reads CASSTTPGPREGTQYF. CDR3 DNA: TGTGCCAGCAGTACAACGCCGGGACCCCGGGAGGGGACCCAGTACTTC. The full variable domain, in which reference TRBV11-2 and TRBJ2-5 provide the parts outside the CDR3, is EAGVAQSPRYKIIEKRQSVAFWCNPISGHATLYWYQQILGQGPKLLIQFQNNGVVDDSQLPKDRFSAERLKGVDSTLKIQPAKLEDSAVYLCASSTTPGPREGTQYFGPGTRLLVL.

In its sample, this clonotype was seen many times. This chain connects TRBV20-1 to TRBJ2-7, with TRBD1 matching over 8 bases. V shed 3 bases, J shed 5 bases, and the junction held 9 bases outside the gene matches. The CDR3 has 14 amino acids. Germline values: CDR1 DFQATT, CDR2 SNEGSKA (reference sequence). The CDR3 DNA reads as TGCAGTGCTAGTCTGGGGACAGGAAATCACGAGCAGTACTTC. It codes for CSASLGTGNHEQYF.

This clonotype was recorded at least ten times. The CDR3 DNA follows: TGTGCCAGCTCGTACGACAGGGTGGCCTACGAGCAGTACTTC. Translating it yields CASSYDRVAYEQYF. The J gene is TRBJ2-7, the V gene TRBV18, with TRBD1 matching 7 bases. CDR1 and CDR2 from the germline V gene are KGHSH and LQKENI. The V gene end was trimmed by 6 bases and the J gene end by 2 bases; junction bases not matched to a gene: 7. The CDR3 is 14 amino acids.

This clonotype occurred once. V is TRBV6-1 and J is TRBJ2-7; 11 nucleotides line up with TRBD1. CDR1 is MNHNS and CDR2 is SASEGT in the germline V gene. This CDR3 spans 14 amino acids. With 8 bases clipped from V and 5 bases from J, the junction kept 8 bases outside the gene matches. The CDR3: CASWGRTGGDEQYF. DNA of the CDR3: TGTGCCAGCTGGGGAAGGACAGGGGGCGACGAGCAGTACTTC.

In this sample, this clonotype turned up many times. The chain combines TRBV12-3 or TRBV12-4 with TRBJ1-1; no firm D call. CDR3 length: 14 residues. V lost 8 bases and J lost 5, with 18 bases in between. CDR3 in amino acids: CASRPSGGETEAFF. As DNA, the CDR3 is TGTGCCAGCCGACCCTCAGGCGGGGAGACTGAAGCTTTCTTT.

The V gene is TRBV12-3 or TRBV12-4, the J gene TRBJ1-3; the match to TRBD1 covers 7 bases. The V segment lost 6 bases and the J segment 0 bases; nucleotides outside the gene matches: 5. The length of the CDR3 is 15 residues. Here the CDR3 reads CASRTTGPSGNTIYF. The CDR3 region has the DNA TGTGCCAGCAGGACGACAGGGCCCTCTGGAAACACCATATATTTT.

This chain joins TRBV6-5 and TRBJ2-5, with TRBD2 matching over 11 bases. The CDR3 sequence is 12 residues long. Germline CDR1 is MNHEY and CDR2 is SVGAGI. The ends lost 4 bases at V and 9 bases at J; junction bases unmatched: 1. Here the CDR3 DNA reads TGTGCCAGCAGTTTAGCGGGGGGGGCCCAGTACTTC. It encodes CASSLAGGAQYF.

This clonotype was detected many times. The chain links TRBV20-1 to TRBJ2-7, with TRBD2 identical over 9 bases. Germline V gene sequence: CDR1 DFQATT, CDR2 SNEGSKA (reference sequence). The CDR3 length is 14 residues. Losses at the gene ends were 3 bases for V and 4 bases for J; bases not matched to a gene: 7. CDR3 bases: TGCAGTGCTAGGTTGCGGGGGGGCTTTTACGAGCAGTACTTC. Its translation: CSARLRGGFYEQYF.

This clonotype was observed many times. V usage is TRBV28 and J usage is TRBJ1-2; D remains unclear. Germline V gene data show CDR1 as MDHEN and CDR2 as SYDVKM. V was pared by 3 bases and J by 4 bases, with 12 bases between. There are 14 residues in the CDR3. The CDR3 DNA follows: TGTGCCAGCAGTTTGACCCAACGAACCTATGGCTACACCTTC. This translates into CASSLTQRTYGYTF.

There are many counts of this clonotype. The chain combines TRBV6-1 with TRBJ2-7, with TRBD1 identical over 10 bases. The V and J ends lost 6 bases and 2 bases, in that order; junction bases with no gene match: 7. This CDR3 is built from 15 residues. Germline V gives CDR1 MNHNS, CDR2 SASEGT. For the CDR3, the DNA is TGTGCCAGCAGATCCACGGGACAGGGGCCCTACGAGCAGTACTTC. Its translation: CASRSTGQGPYEQYF.

This clonotype was seen at least ten times. This chain connects TRBV6-1 to TRBJ2-5; D might be TRBD1 or TRBD2, each matching 5 bases. The CDR3 is 12 residues long. Trimming took 4 bases from V and 5 from J, leaving 8 bases between them. Germline values: CDR1 MNHNS, CDR2 SASEGT. CDR3 in DNA: TGTGCCAGCAGTGGCGAGGGGGAGACCCAGTACTTC. Translation gives CASSGEGETQYF.

The table lists this clonotype with many counts. The chain joins TRBV12-3 or TRBV12-4 to TRBJ2-3; maybe TRBD2 (5 bases). This CDR3 region has 16 residues. V lost 3 bases, J lost 2 bases, and 15 bases lay in between. CDR3 nucleotides: TGTGCCAGCAGTTTCCCTCAGGACTTAAACACAGATACGCAGTATTTT. Translating it yields CASSFPQDLNTDTQYF.

This clonotype turned up a few times. The chain has TRBV28 and TRBJ1-5; D ambiguous. The CDR3 is 18 amino acids. In germline, CDR1 is MDHEN, CDR2 SYDVKM. Deletions cut 2 bases from V and 5 bases from J, with 22 bases between. The DNA for the CDR3 is TGTGCCAGCAGTTTAGGTGAAAGGGCATCAATGCGGTATCAGCCCCAGCATTTT. Amino acids: CASSLGERASMRYQPQHF.

This clonotype has only a few counts. The rearrangement links TRBV7-2 to TRBJ2-5, with 7 bases lining up with TRBD2. The CDR3 covers 15 residues. Germline V gene lookup returns CDR1 SGHTA and CDR2 FQGNSA. Unmatched junction bases numbered 11, after V lost 5 bases and J lost 5 bases. CDR3: CASSTGEGERETQYF. CDR3 nucleotides: TGTGCCAGCAGCACGGGGGAGGGAGAAAGGGAGACCCAGTACTTC.

This clonotype has just one count. The chain carries TRBV11-2 and TRBJ2-7, with 8 bases aligning to TRBD1. Trimming at V came to 3 bases and at J to 2 bases, leaving 9 bases not matched to a gene. The CDR3 spans 16 residues. CDR1 and CDR2 from the germline V gene are SGHAT and FQNNGV. The CDR3 bases are TGTGCCAGCAGCTTTAACCCAGGGGGCCTCCCCTACGAGCAGTACTTC. Protein: CASSFNPGGLPYEQYF.